A single sample gave rise to the 5 T cell receptor beta chains below, sequenced in a study of Graves' ophthalmopathy and Graves' hyperthyroidism (dated by TCRdb to 2017 to 2018). TCRdb lists the instrument as Illumina HiSeq 2000. For repertoire sequencing, the TCR beta CDR3 regions were amplified from RNA transcripts. The first round of RT-PCR was done with HTBI primers and the Qiagen OneStep RT-PCR kit, and was followed by a second round of multiplex PCR, then size selection and purification. TCRdb applied fastp at Q25 and MiXCR to the public reads, then kept only in-frame beta chains. Merged by CDR3 protein, the rows form single entries marked with the most common genes and DNA. This sample has about half a million distinct CDR3 sequences in its table, and around 15% of those were observed once. Of the sample, over 7.5% falls within the top ten clones. Sample: blood. Source of these receptors: a woman in her twenties or thirties with Graves' ophthalmopathy. Donor details come from another sample of the same person, matched by shared clones.

This clonotype was observed many times. This rearrangement joins TRBV7-6 to TRBJ2-4; the D call may be TRBD1 or TRBD2 (5 bases each). The V gene's germline CDR1 is SGHVS and CDR2 FNYEAQ. The CDR3 covers 14 residues. Trimming took off 5 bases at V and 9 bases at J, with 17 bases between the two ends. In DNA form, the CDR3 reads TGTGCCAGCAGCCCGGGACGGGAAAGGACCATTCAGTACTTC. Its protein product is CASSPGRERTIQYF.

V gene TRBV11-1 combines with J gene TRBJ2-7; TRBD1 matches at 7 bases. CDR3 size: 16 residues. V dropped 5 bases and J dropped 4; count of bases not matched to a gene: 14. Germline V gene lookup returns CDR1 SGHAT and CDR2 FQDESV (reference sequence). The CDR3 coding sequence is TGTGCCAGCAGCACCACTCCGGGACAGTTGAATTACGAGCAGTACTTC. It encodes CASSTTPGQLNYEQYF. Filled out from reference TRBV11-1 and TRBJ2-7, the complete variable domain reads EAEVAQSPRYKITEKSQAVAFWCDPISGHATLYWYRQILGQGPELLVQFQDESVVDDSQLPKDRFSAERLKGVDSTLKIQPAELGDSAMYLCASSTTPGQLNYEQYFGPGTRLTVT.

The table lists this clonotype with many counts. V gene TRBV30 combines with J gene TRBJ1-2; no firm D call. The V and J ends lost 2 bases and 3 bases respectively, with 10 bases between them. Germline V gene lookup returns CDR1 GTSNPN and CDR2 SVGIG (reference sequence). CDR3 length: 13 amino acids. CDR3 nucleotides: TGTGCCTGGAGTTCGGGTTCCCACTATGGCTACACCTTC. This encodes CAWSSGSHYGYTF.

The chain carries TRBV12-3 or TRBV12-4 and TRBJ2-5; no reliable D call. The V end lost 6 bases, the J end lost 4 bases, and 15 bases lay between the germline ends. The CDR3 contains 14 residues. The CDR3 loop is CASSLLLLRETQYF. As DNA, the CDR3 is TGTGCCAGCAGCCTTTTGTTGTTGAGAGAGACCCAGTACTTC.

A note on this clonotype: A much larger clone lies one base from this, so it may be a read error. CDR3 residues: CASNDVRGLEQYF. As DNA, the CDR3 is TGTGCCAGCAATGATGTCAGGGGGCTTGAGCAGTACTTC. The V gene is TRBV2, the J gene TRBJ2-7; TRBD1 matches 8 bases. V was clipped by 7 bases and J by 7 bases; unmatched bases: 9. The CDR3 has 13 residues. Germline V CDR1 and CDR2: SNHLY, FYNNEI. Full variable domain (remainder filled in from reference TRBV2 and TRBJ2-7): EPEVTQTPSHQVTQMGQEVILRCVPISNHLYFYWYRQILGQKVEFLVSFYNNEISEKSEIFDDQFSVERPDGSNFTLKIRSTKLEDSAMYFCASNDVRGLEQYFGPGTRLTVT.